The sequence of this T cell receptor (beta chain) was determined in a study of blood T cells in healthy people across ages. As concerns this clonotype: Antigen specificity is unknown. One base away lies a much larger clone, so this may be a sequencing read error.

Regarding the study as a whole: The unsorted PBMCs prevented any conclusive comparison of naive versus antigen-experienced cells.

PCR was performed a second time for roughly 7 to 11 cycles using a sample-barcoded 5' primer and a J-beta primer mix. TCRdb redid the calling of the 5' RACE reads with MiXCR, one entry per CDR3 protein. The sample contains around 600,000 distinct CDR3 sequences, 40% to 55% of which appear only once. After removal of 0 bases from V and 11 bases from J, the junction contained 12 bases not matched to a gene. This CDR3 has 17 residues. From germline, CDR1 is MNHEY and CDR2 SVGAGI. Input material: blood. The gene calls are TRBV6-5 and TRBJ2-3, with TRBD2 matching 12 bases. The TCR originated in a man older than 75 in good health. The CDR3 region is CASSYSRLAGAPGKQYF. The DNA of the CDR3 is TGTGCCAGCAGTTACTCCCGACTAGCGGGGGCTCCGGGAAAGCAGTATTTT.